This TCR beta chain was retrieved from a study of shared clonotypes between healthy human individuals. Turning to this clone: What it binds is unknown.

Study-wide results and limits: An expected dependence of interdonor clonotype sharing on sequencing depth was noted.

Produced via immunoSEQ multiplex PCR; TCRdb's table is partial and in-frame only. Of over 400,000 clones detected, approximately 94% appear once; the ten largest clones hold 0.05% to 0.07%. Sequenced material: naive CD4+ T cells sorted from blood. Subset noted: CD45RA+ positively selected. This sequence originates from a woman aged 25 to 39 in good health.

CDR3 loop: CASSLGFPGSYEQYF. In DNA, the CDR3 is TGTGCCAGCAGCTTAGGATTTCCCGGGTCCTACGAGCAGTACTTC. This chain connects TRBV13 to TRBJ2-7; D uncertain. From germline, CDR1 is PRHDT and CDR2 FYEKMQ (reference sequence). The CDR3 consists of 15 residues. V lost 0 bases and J 1 base, leaving 10 bases between the germline ends.